The 30 T cell receptor beta chains given below trace back to one sample, sequenced in a study of cytomegalovirus exposure and HLA in healthy donors. In the PCR, 60 Vbeta and 13 Jbeta primers were used. This table comes from immunoSEQ multiplex PCR, and its TCRdb copy is limited to in-frame clones, with some not included. This table has fewer than 140,000 clones, around 75% appearing once. The material sequenced was PBMCs. The receptors originated from a male donor in good health and CMV-seropositive.

This clone appeared once. The chain uses TRBV13 and TRBJ2-5, with 7 bases matching TRBD2. The CDR3 is 15 amino acids. V trimming: 1 base; J trimming: 2 bases; junction bases outside the gene matches: 4. The germline V gene encodes CDR1 PRHDT and CDR2 FYEKMQ (reference sequence). Here the CDR3 DNA reads TGTGCCAGCAGCTTAGAAGCGGGGATGCAAGAGACCCAGTACTTC. Translated: CASSLEAGMQETQYF.

This clone has just a few counts. This chain links TRBV27 with TRBJ2-7; tentative D call: TRBD2 (6 bases). Germline V CDR1 and CDR2: MNHEY, SMNVEV (reference sequence). The CDR3 covers 15 residues. V shed 6 bases and J shed 5 bases, with 20 bases lying between them. CDR3 protein: CASRGESRGNNEQYF. The CDR3 DNA sequence: TGTGCCAGCAGGGGGGAGAGTCGGGGGAATAACGAGCAGTACTTC.

The V gene is TRBV29-1, the J gene TRBJ1-1; a possible D gene is TRBD1 (6 bases). CDR3 size: 13 residues. V lost 0 bases to trimming and J lost 5 bases, with 10 bases between them. From germline, CDR1 is SQVTM and CDR2 ANQGSEA. The CDR3 sequence: CSVEEQGGTEAFF. The CDR3, as DNA: TGCAGCGTTGAAGAACAGGGAGGGACTGAAGCTTTCTTT.

The chain employs TRBV30 and TRBJ2-1; D is undetermined. The CDR3 contains 12 residues. Germline CDR1 is GTSNPN and CDR2 is SVGIG (reference sequence). CDR3 protein: CGLGGINNEQFF. CDR3 DNA: TGTGGGCTCGGCGGCATAAACAATGAGCAGTTCTTC.

This clone was recorded once. The rearrangement uses TRBV7-2 and TRBJ2-1, with 8 bases aligning to TRBD2. The CDR3 extends over 15 amino acids. Germline V lookup: CDR1 SGHTA, CDR2 FQGNSA. V trimming: 5 bases; J trimming: 0 bases; junction bases outside the gene matches: 3. This CDR3 reads CASSLGGGSYNEQFF. In DNA form, the CDR3 reads TGTGCCAGCAGCCTCGGGGGGGGCTCCTACAATGAGCAGTTCTTC.

Written as DNA, the CDR3 is TGTGCCAGCAGCACCTCGAGGACTAGGGGCGGCACAGATACGCAGTATTTT. Its protein is CASSTSRTRGGTDTQYF. V usage is TRBV28 and J usage is TRBJ2-3; TRBD2 matches 7 bases. The CDR3 covers 17 residues. CDR1 and CDR2 from the germline V gene are MDHEN and SYDVKM. V gave up 6 bases and J gave up 1 base; unmatched junction bases: 13.

The chain is built from TRBV7-8 and TRBJ1-2, with 8 bases identical to TRBD1. The junction had 9 bases not matched to a gene; V was cut back by 5 bases and J by 1 base. CDR1 is SGHVS, CDR2 FQNEAQ, per germline. The CDR3 extends over 16 amino acids. DNA of the CDR3: TGTGCCAGCAGCATAAACCCAGGGGGCGATAACTATGGCTACACCTTC. This codes for CASSINPGGDNYGYTF.

This clone has just a few counts. This chain connects TRBV6-6 to TRBJ2-3; a possible D gene is TRBD1 (6 bases). Germline CDR1 reads MNHNY; CDR2 reads SVGAGI (reference sequence). CDR3 length: 16 amino acids. V lost 6 bases, J lost 4 bases, and 20 bases lay in between. CDR3 coding DNA: TGTGCCAGCAGGGCGTCGGGACAACGATTGTCAGATACGCAGTATTTT. It encodes CASRASGQRLSDTQYF.

The chain combines TRBV2 with TRBJ1-6; D gene ambiguous. V was clipped by 8 bases and J by 7 bases, with 12 bases between them. Germline V gene data show CDR1 as SNHLY and CDR2 as FYNNEI. The CDR3 is made up of 13 amino acids. CDR3 amino acids: CASLRSENSPLHF. In nucleotides, the CDR3 is TGTGCCAGCCTGAGGTCGGAGAATTCACCCCTCCACTTT.

The chain links TRBV28 to TRBJ2-3; 7 nucleotides align to TRBD2. The CDR3 is 18 residues long. CDR1 is MDHEN and CDR2 is SYDVKM in the germline V gene. V dropped 1 base and J dropped 4; count of bases not matched to a gene: 14. The CDR3 DNA sequence: TGTGCCAGCAGTTTATCTCCCGGACTAGGTTCGGTGGCAGATACGCAGTATTTT. Encoded protein: CASSLSPGLGSVADTQYF.

This chain links TRBV5-1 with TRBJ2-7, with 9 nucleotides matching TRBD2. CDR3 length: 15 amino acids. Trimming at V came to 0 bases and at J to 1 base, leaving 2 bases not matched to a gene. Germline V lookup: CDR1 SGHRS, CDR2 YFSETQ. The CDR3: CASSLGLAVSYEQYF. The CDR3 coding sequence is TGCGCCAGCAGCTTGGGACTAGCGGTATCCTACGAGCAGTACTTC.

This rearrangement joins TRBV30 to TRBJ2-7, with 10 bases aligning to TRBD2. V was pared by 4 bases and J by 4 bases, with 4 bases of the junction left unmatched. The CDR3 covers 13 residues. Germline CDR1 is GTSNPN and CDR2 is SVGIG (reference sequence). CDR3: CAWKNSGGYEQYF. CDR3 bases: TGTGCCTGGAAAAATAGCGGGGGGTACGAGCAGTACTTC.

J is TRBJ2-1 and V is TRBV30; a possible D gene is TRBD2 (5 bases). The V end lost 2 bases, the J end lost 3 bases, and 14 bases lay between the germline ends. Per the germline V gene, CDR1 is GTSNPN and CDR2 is SVGIG (reference sequence). The CDR3 length is 15 residues. The CDR3 sequence is CAWSLAGTSYNEQFF. CDR3 bases: TGTGCCTGGAGTTTGGCGGGTACCAGCTACAATGAGCAGTTCTTC.

The CDR3 region is CASRRGLAGSYEQYF. The CDR3 nucleotides read TGTGCCAGCAGAAGAGGACTAGCGGGGTCCTACGAGCAGTACTTC. V usage is TRBV5-4 and J usage is TRBJ2-7, with 12 bases fitting TRBD2. Germline CDR1 SGHNT, CDR2 YYREEE (reference sequence). J gave up 1 base and V 5 bases, and 4 bases lay outside the gene matches. There are 15 residues in the CDR3.

The chain links TRBV5-1 to TRBJ2-5; 8 nucleotides align to TRBD1. This CDR3 region has 15 residues. V lost 7 bases to trimming and J lost 5 bases; unmatched junction nucleotides: 13. CDR1 and CDR2 (germline): SGHRS, YFSETQ. This CDR3 reads CASLLGTGPWETQYF. As DNA, the CDR3 is TGCGCCAGCCTACTGGGGACAGGACCGTGGGAGACCCAGTACTTC.

Comment on this clone: Other nucleotide sequences from this sample produce the same CDR3. The chain recombines TRBV28 with TRBJ1-1; possible D gene TRBD1, 5 bases. CDR1 MDHEN and CDR2 SYDVKM come from the germline V gene. CDR3 length equals 14 residues. V lost 2 bases and J 1 base, leaving 8 bases between the germline ends. The CDR3 sequence is CASSLEQENTEAFF. DNA of the CDR3: TGTGCCAGCAGTTTAGAACAGGAGAACACTGAAGCTTTCTTT.

This rearrangement joins TRBV29-1 to TRBJ1-4; tentative D call: TRBD1 (5 bases). CDR3 length: 13 residues. V lost 4 bases to trimming and J lost 0 bases, with 6 bases between them. The germline gives CDR1 SQVTM, CDR2 ANQGSEA. CDR3 coding DNA: TGCAGCGTTGGGGGGGCAACTAATGAAAAACTGTTTTTT. Translating it yields CSVGGATNEKLFF.

This chain joins TRBV7-2 and TRBJ2-1; 8 bases map to TRBD2. Germline values: CDR1 SGHTA, CDR2 FQGNSA. V lost 4 bases and J lost 3; bases outside the gene matches: 11. The CDR3 has 17 amino acids. CDR3 sequence: CASSSGPTSGDYNEQFF. Written as DNA, the CDR3 is TGTGCCAGCAGCTCGGGTCCCACTAGCGGAGACTACAATGAGCAGTTCTTC.

This clone was detected only a few times. The rearrangement uses TRBV7-2 and TRBJ2-3, with a weak D call TRBD2 (6 bases). The V end was cut by 7 bases, the J end by 9 bases, with 20 bases between. The germline CDR1 and CDR2 sequences are SGHTA and FQGNSA. The CDR3 spans 14 residues. CDR3 DNA: TGTGCCAGCAACTCTAGGGGTTTGGAGGGAACGCAGTATTTT. It codes for CASNSRGLEGTQYF.

This clone was recorded a few times. The V gene is TRBV11-3, the J gene TRBJ2-1; D is ambiguous. The CDR3 covers 12 residues. The ends were cut back, 2 bases at V and 5 bases at J, with 4 bases in the middle. Germline CDR1 reads SGHNT; CDR2 reads YENEEA. The DNA for the CDR3 is TGTGCCAGCAGCTTACGAGACAATGAGCAGTTCTTC. It codes for CASSLRDNEQFF.

The chain carries TRBV7-2 and TRBJ2-3, with 7 bases that match TRBD2. Trimming at V came to 1 base and at J to 15 bases, leaving 10 bases not matched to a gene. Germline-derived CDR1 and CDR2 are SGHTA and FQGNSA. There are 13 residues in the CDR3. Written as DNA, the CDR3 is TGTGCCAGCAGCTTAGAATCTGGCGGGAGACAATATTTT. As protein: CASSLESGGRQYF.

This chain uses TRBV29-1 with TRBJ1-2; D remains ambiguous. The V and J ends lost 8 bases and 0 bases respectively, with 10 bases between them. The CDR3 loop spans 12 amino acids. CDR1 is SQVTM, CDR2 ANQGSEA, per germline. The CDR3 loop is CSFGGTNYGYTF. The CDR3, as DNA: TGCAGCTTTGGAGGGACTAACTATGGCTACACCTTC.

The V and J genes are TRBV4-1 and TRBJ2-3; 12 bases agree with TRBD2. This CDR3 spans 16 amino acids. The V gene end was trimmed by 5 bases and the J gene end by 2 bases; junction bases not matched to a gene: 5. Germline V gene sequence: CDR1 MGHRA, CDR2 YSYEKL. CDR3 residues: CASSWRLAGDTDTQYF. The CDR3 region has the DNA TGCGCCAGCAGCTGGCGACTAGCGGGAGACACAGATACGCAGTATTTT.

This clone was observed a few times. The chain joins TRBV7-9 to TRBJ1-6; 7 nucleotides align to TRBD1. Per germline, CDR1 SEHNR and CDR2 FQNEAQ (reference sequence). The CDR3 sequence is 14 residues long. Trimming removed 5 bases from V and 7 bases from J; junction bases left unmatched: 5. The CDR3 DNA follows: TGTGCCAGCAGCCAGGGACAGCCAAATTCACCCCTCCACTTT. Encoded protein: CASSQGQPNSPLHF.

This chain connects TRBV7-3 to TRBJ2-7, with no clear D. Between the trimmed V and J ends, which lost 5 bases and 2 bases, there was a span of 10 bases. The CDR3 is made up of 13 amino acids. CDR1 SGHTA and CDR2 FQGTGA come from the germline V gene. The CDR3 bases are TGTGCCAGCAGCCCCCTAGTTGCCTACGAGCAGTACTTC. Its protein product is CASSPLVAYEQYF. Using reference TRBV7-3 and TRBJ2-7 for the parts outside the CDR3, the full variable domain is GAGVSQTPSNKVTEKGKYVELRCDPISGHTALYWYRQSLGQGPEFLIYFQGTGAADDSGLPNDRFFAVRPEGSVSTLKIQRTERGDSAVYLCASSPLVAYEQYFGPGTRLTVT.

The V and J genes are TRBV7-9 and TRBJ2-7; D not certain. CDR3 length: 13 residues. From germline, CDR1 is SEHNR and CDR2 FQNEAQ (reference sequence). V gave up 2 bases and J gave up 4 bases, with 9 bases separating them. The CDR3 DNA is TGTGCCAGCAGCTTATCTAGAGTATACGAGCAGTACTTC. Translation: CASSLSRVYEQYF.

The V call is TRBV30, the J call TRBJ2-7; 12 bases agree with TRBD2. The CDR3 extends over 15 amino acids. Trimming at V came to 1 base and at J to 6 bases, leaving 7 bases not matched to a gene. The germline V gene has CDR1 GTSNPN and CDR2 SVGIG (reference sequence). In DNA form, the CDR3 reads TGTGCCTGGAGTGCGAGGACTAGCGGGATGCCCGAGCAGTACTTC. This sequence encodes CAWSARTSGMPEQYF.

This chain connects TRBV7-2 to TRBJ2-3; 14 bases align to TRBD2. Per germline, CDR1 SGHTA and CDR2 FQGNSA. This CDR3 region has 20 residues. V shed 0 bases and J 2 bases; nucleotides not matched to a gene: 10. As DNA, the CDR3 is TGTGCCAGCAGCTTAGCGGGCAGGAGGACTAGCGGGGGGTCCACAGATACGCAGTATTTT. It codes for CASSLAGRRTSGGSTDTQYF.

This chain links TRBV5-1 with TRBJ2-1; 14 nucleotides agree with TRBD2. The CDR3 runs to 18 residues. CDR1 is SGHRS, CDR2 YFSETQ, per germline. The V gene end was trimmed by 0 bases and the J gene end by 1 base; junction bases not matched to a gene: 3. CDR3 bases: TGCGCCAGCAGCTTGGGACTAGCGGGGGGGGGTTCCTACAATGAGCAGTTCTTC. Its translation: CASSLGLAGGGSYNEQFF.

The rearrangement joins TRBV5-6 to TRBJ2-7, with 10 bases aligning to TRBD2. The CDR3 loop spans 16 amino acids. Germline V gives CDR1 SGHDT, CDR2 YYEEEE. J gave up 2 bases and V 1 base, and 6 bases lay outside the gene matches. CDR3: CASSLPSGGAAYEQYF. The DNA for the CDR3 is TGTGCCAGCAGCTTGCCTAGCGGGGGCGCAGCCTACGAGCAGTACTTC.